Listed below are T cell receptor beta chains from one sample, sequenced in a study of blood T cell repertoires in COVID-19. Only in-frame clones appear in the TCRdb table, and some are missing; sequencing was by immunoSEQ multiplex PCR. The sample carries around 84,000 clones, around nine tenths recorded once. The sequenced sample consisted of peripheral blood. The receptors come from a man older than 75 with active or convalescent COVID-19. Each CDR3 is given with its conserved first and last residue. The D gene is left open where the match is weak. For some rows the clone size is stated as once, few or many, or as a class when expanded; others skip it.

TRBD1	TRBV6-1	NA	TRBJ1-1	CASSEYRGLTEAFF	TGTGCCAGCAGTGAATACAGGGGGCTTACTGAAGCTTTCTTT
TRBD1	TRBV6-2/TRBV6-3	NA	TRBJ1-2	CASSSQLATGDYGYTF	TGTGCCAGCAGTTCCCAACTCGCCACAGGGGACTATGGCTACACCTTC
NA	TRBV28	NA	TRBJ1-6	CASNALGGDAGSSPLHF	TGTGCCAGCAACGCCCTTGGGGGGGATGCGGGGAGTTCACCCCTCCACTTT
TRBD2	TRBV2	NA	TRBJ2-5	CASSRTSGRRETQYF	TGTGCCAGCAGTCGGACTAGCGGGAGACGGGAGACCCAGTACTTC
NA	TRBV21-1	NA	TRBJ1-1	CASSKVRTGNTEAFF	TGTGCCAGCAGCAAAGTTAGGACAGGGAACACTGAAGCTTTCTTT
TRBD1	TRBV2	NA	TRBJ1-5	CASRPGQGWIQPQHF	TGTGCCAGCAGGCCGGGACAGGGTTGGATTCAGCCCCAGCATTTT
NA	TRBV28	NA	TRBJ2-1	CASSLTRGHNNEQFF	TGTGCCAGCAGTCTGACGAGGGGACACAACAATGAGCAGTTCTTC
NA	TRBV27	NA	TRBJ1-5	CASSSIGSSRGPQHF	TGTGCCAGCAGTTCTATCGGGTCCTCCCGGGGGCCCCAGCATTTT
TRBD1	TRBV11-2	NA	TRBJ1-3	CASSLMTGAGNTIYF	TGTGCCAGCAGCCTCATGACAGGGGCTGGAAACACCATATATTTT
NA	TRBV18	NA	TRBJ1-1	CASSPPSRATEAFF	TGTGCCAGCTCACCACCAAGTAGAGCCACTGAAGCTTTCTTT
NA	TRBV20-1	NA	TRBJ1-2	CSASRHGGTAGNGYTF	TGCAGTGCTAGTAGGCATGGCGGGACGGCGGGGAATGGCTACACCTTC
TRBD1	TRBV5-1	NA	TRBJ2-2	CASSPTGEESSLGELFF	TGCGCCAGCAGCCCGACAGGGGAAGAGTCGTCCCTGGGGGAGCTGTTTTTT
NA	TRBV15	NA	TRBJ1-2	CATSRDRANYGYTF	TGTGCCACCAGCAGAGATAGAGCTAACTATGGCTACACCTTC
TRBD2	TRBV7-2	NA	TRBJ2-1	CASSLGLAGGWGFF	TGTGCCAGCAGCTTAGGACTAGCGGGAGGCTGGGGGTTCTTC
NA	TRBV10-3	NA	TRBJ2-5	CAIKGTQETQYF	TGTGCCATCAAAGGGACTCAAGAGACCCAGTACTTC
NA	TRBV7-9	NA	TRBJ2-6	CASSQNRVRGANVLTF	TGTGCCAGCAGCCAGAACAGGGTGCGCGGGGCCAACGTCCTGACTTTC
TRBD2	TRBV2	NA	TRBJ2-1	CASNSAIAGFHEQFF	TGTGCCAGCAACTCGGCGATAGCGGGATTTCATGAGCAGTTCTTC
NA	TRBV5-1	NA	TRBJ1-1	CASSLDLRMNTEAFF	TGCGCCAGCAGCTTGGACCTGAGAATGAACACTGAAGCTTTCTTT
NA	TRBV5-6	once	TRBJ2-2	CASLDTLNTGELFF	TGTGCCAGCCTGGACACCCTGAACACCGGGGAGCTGTTTTTT
NA	TRBV4-1	NA	TRBJ1-2	CASSQDGAGDSGYTF	TGCGCCAGCAGCCAAGATGGCGCAGGGGATTCTGGCTACACCTTC
TRBD1	TRBV27	NA	TRBJ1-5	CASSLPDRGFWNQPQHF	TGTGCCAGCAGTTTACCGGACAGGGGATTTTGGAATCAGCCCCAGCATTTT
NA	TRBV6-6	NA	TRBJ2-1	CASTRAGEGQFF	TGTGCCAGCACCCGCGCAGGGGAGGGGCAGTTCTTC
TRBD1	TRBV5-1	NA	TRBJ1-1	CASRLLDRGVAEAFF	TGCGCCAGCAGATTGTTGGACAGGGGAGTCGCTGAAGCTTTCTTT
NA	TRBV11-3	NA	TRBJ2-2	CASSLAGVTGELFF	TGTGCCAGCAGCTTAGCGGGAGTAACCGGGGAGCTGTTTTTT
TRBD2	TRBV28	NA	TRBJ2-3	CASRPSGGTDTQYF	TGTGCCAGCAGGCCTAGCGGGGGGACAGATACGCAGTATTTT
NA	TRBV7-9	NA	TRBJ1-6	CASSLVGLDYNSPLHF	TGTGCCAGCAGCTTAGTCGGACTGGACTATAATTCACCCCTCCACTTT
TRBD1	TRBV5-1	NA	TRBJ2-5	CASSSGQQQETQYF	TGCGCCAGCAGCTCGGGACAGCAGCAAGAGACCCAGTACTTC
NA	TRBV6-5	NA	TRBJ1-3	CASRQPGLSGNTIYF	TGTGCCAGCAGGCAACCGGGATTATCTGGAAACACCATATATTTT
NA	TRBV7-2	NA	TRBJ2-2	CASSHRSLGGDTGELFF	TGTGCCAGCAGCCACCGATCATTAGGGGGGGACACCGGGGAGCTGTTTTTT
NA	TRBV19	NA	TRBJ1-5	CASSRGGVQPQHF	TGTGCCAGTAGTAGGGGGGGGGTTCAGCCCCAGCATTTT
NA	TRBV7-8	NA	TRBJ1-2	CASSLVPDLSLYGYTF	TGTGCCAGCAGCTTAGTTCCAGATTTGTCCCTCTATGGCTACACCTTC
NA	TRBV11-3	NA	TRBJ1-1	CASSLNRGNTEAFF	TGTGCCAGCAGCCTAAACCGTGGGAACACTGAAGCTTTCTTT
NA	TRBV19	NA	TRBJ1-2	CASSIGQADLYGYTF	TGTGCCAGTAGTATAGGACAGGCGGACCTCTATGGCTACACCTTC
NA	TRBV29-1	NA	TRBJ1-3	CSVGSFSGNTIYF	TGCAGCGTTGGGAGCTTCTCTGGAAACACCATATATTTT
TRBD1	TRBV6-5	once	TRBJ1-2	CASSRVTGGQGGYTF	TGTGCCAGCAGCCGCGTTACAGGGGGCCAGGGTGGCTACACCTTC
TRBD1	TRBV24-1	NA	TRBJ2-3	CATSDRGRAGSDTQYF	TGTGCCACCAGTGATAGGGGGCGGGCAGGGTCGGATACGCAGTATTTT
NA	TRBV12-5	few	TRBJ1-1	CASGLWGDTEAFF	TGTGCTAGTGGTTTGTGGGGAGACACTGAAGCTTTCTTT
NA	TRBV5-1	NA	TRBJ1-6	CASSLEEAGRSGSPLHF	TGCGCCAGCAGCTTGGAGGAGGCAGGGAGGTCCGGGTCACCCCTCCACTTT
NA	TRBV2	NA	TRBJ1-3	CASTREWGNTIYF	TGTGCCAGCACGAGGGAATGGGGAAACACCATATATTTT
NA	TRBV5-1	NA	TRBJ2-1	CASSFIATDEQFF	TGCGCCAGCAGCTTTATAGCGACGGATGAGCAGTTCTTC